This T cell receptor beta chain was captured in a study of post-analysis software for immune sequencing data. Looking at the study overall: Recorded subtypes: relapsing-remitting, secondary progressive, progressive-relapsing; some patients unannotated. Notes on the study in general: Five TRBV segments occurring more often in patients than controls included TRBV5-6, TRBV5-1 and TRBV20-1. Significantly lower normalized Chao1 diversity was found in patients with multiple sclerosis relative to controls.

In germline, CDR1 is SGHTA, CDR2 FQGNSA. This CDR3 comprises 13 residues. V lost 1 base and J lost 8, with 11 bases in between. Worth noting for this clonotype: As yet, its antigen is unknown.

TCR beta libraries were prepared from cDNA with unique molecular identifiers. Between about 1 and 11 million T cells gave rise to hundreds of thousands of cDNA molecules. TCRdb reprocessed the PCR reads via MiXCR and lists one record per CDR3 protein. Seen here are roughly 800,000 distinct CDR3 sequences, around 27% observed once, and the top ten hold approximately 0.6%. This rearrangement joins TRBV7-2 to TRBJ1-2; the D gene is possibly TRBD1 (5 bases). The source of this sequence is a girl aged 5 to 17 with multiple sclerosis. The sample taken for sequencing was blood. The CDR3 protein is CASSLEPGQGYTF. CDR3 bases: TGTGCCAGCAGCTTAGAACCAGGGCAAGGCTACACCTTC.